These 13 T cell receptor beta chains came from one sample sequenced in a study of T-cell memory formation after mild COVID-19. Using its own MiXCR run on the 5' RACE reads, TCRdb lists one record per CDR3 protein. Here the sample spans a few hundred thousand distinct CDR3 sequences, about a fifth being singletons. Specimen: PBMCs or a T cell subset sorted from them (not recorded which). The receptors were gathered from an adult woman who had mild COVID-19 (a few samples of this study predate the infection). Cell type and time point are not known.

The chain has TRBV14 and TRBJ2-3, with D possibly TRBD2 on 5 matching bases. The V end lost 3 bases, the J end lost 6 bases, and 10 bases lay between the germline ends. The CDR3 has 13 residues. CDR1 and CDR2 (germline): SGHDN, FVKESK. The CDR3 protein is CASSHPPGDTQYF. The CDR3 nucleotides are TGTGCCAGCAGCCACCCCCCGGGGGATACGCAGTATTTT.

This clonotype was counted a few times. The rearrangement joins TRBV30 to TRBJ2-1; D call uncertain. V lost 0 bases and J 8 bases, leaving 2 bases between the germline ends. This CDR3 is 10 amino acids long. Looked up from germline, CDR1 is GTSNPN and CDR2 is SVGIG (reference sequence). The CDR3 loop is CAWSVHEQFF. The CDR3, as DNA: TGTGCCTGGAGTGTACATGAGCAGTTCTTC.

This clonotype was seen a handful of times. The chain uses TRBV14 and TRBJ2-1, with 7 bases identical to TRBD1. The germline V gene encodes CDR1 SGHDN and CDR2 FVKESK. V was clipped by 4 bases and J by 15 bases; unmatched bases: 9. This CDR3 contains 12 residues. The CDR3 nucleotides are TGTGCCAGCAGCCGGGGGACAGCCGTTACGTTCTTC. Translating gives CASSRGTAVTFF.

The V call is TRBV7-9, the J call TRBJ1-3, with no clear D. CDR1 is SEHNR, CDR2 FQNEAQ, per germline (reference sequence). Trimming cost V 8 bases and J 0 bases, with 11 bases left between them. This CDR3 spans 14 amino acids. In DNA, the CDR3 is TGTGCCAGCCTCCACCCTGCCTCTGGAAACACCATATATTTT. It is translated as CASLHPASGNTIYF.

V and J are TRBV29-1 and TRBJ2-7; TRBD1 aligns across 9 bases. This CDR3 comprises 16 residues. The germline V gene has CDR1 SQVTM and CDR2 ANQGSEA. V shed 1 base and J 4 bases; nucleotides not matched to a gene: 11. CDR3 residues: CSVEGGPGTGSYEQYF. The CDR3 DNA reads TGCAGCGTTGAAGGGGGCCCCGGGACAGGGAGTTACGAGCAGTACTTC.

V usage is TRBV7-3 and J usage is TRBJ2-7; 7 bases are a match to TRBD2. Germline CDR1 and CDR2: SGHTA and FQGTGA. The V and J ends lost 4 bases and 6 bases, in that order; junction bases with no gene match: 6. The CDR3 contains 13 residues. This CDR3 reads CASSSSGTIEQYF. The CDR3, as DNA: TGTGCCAGCAGCTCCTCCGGGACTATCGAGCAGTACTTC.

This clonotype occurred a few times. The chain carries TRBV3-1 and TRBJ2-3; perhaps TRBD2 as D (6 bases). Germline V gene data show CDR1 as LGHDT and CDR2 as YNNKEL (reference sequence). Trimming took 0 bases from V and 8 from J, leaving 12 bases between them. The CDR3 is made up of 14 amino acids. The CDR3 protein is CASSQDGSRGTQYF. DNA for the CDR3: TGTGCCAGCAGCCAAGACGGGAGTCGGGGTACGCAGTATTTT.

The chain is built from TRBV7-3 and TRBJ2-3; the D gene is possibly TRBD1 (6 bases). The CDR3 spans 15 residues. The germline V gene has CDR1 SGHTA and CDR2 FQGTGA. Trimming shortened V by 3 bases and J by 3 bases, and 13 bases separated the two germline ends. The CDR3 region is CASSFYTGFTDTQYF. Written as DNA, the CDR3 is TGTGCCAGCAGCTTCTATACAGGGTTTACAGATACGCAGTATTTT.

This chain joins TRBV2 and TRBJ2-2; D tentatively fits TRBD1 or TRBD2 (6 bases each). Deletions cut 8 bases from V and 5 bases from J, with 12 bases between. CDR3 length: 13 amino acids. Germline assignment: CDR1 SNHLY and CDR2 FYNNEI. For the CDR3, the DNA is TGTGCCAGCCGTTGGAGGGGGACCGGGGAGCTGTTTTTT. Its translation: CASRWRGTGELFF.

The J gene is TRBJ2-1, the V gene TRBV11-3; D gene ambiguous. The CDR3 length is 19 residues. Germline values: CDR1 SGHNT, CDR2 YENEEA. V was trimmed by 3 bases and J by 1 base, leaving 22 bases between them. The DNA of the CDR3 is TGTGCCAGCAGCTTTCCTTTAGAAAAGACAAGCCGGTCCTACAATGAGCAGTTCTTC. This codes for CASSFPLEKTSRSYNEQFF.

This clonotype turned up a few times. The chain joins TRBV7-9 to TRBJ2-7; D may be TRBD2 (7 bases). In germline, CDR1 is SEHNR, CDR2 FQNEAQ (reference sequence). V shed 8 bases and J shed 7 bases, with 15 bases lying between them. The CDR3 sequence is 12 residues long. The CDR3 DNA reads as TGTGCCAGCCAACGGGGGGCGGGTGAGCAGTACTTC. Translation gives CASQRGAGEQYF. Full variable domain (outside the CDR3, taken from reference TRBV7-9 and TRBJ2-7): DTGVSQNPRHKITKRGQNVTFRCDPISEHNRLYWYRQTLGQGPEFLTYFQNEAQLEKSRLLSDRFSAERPKGSFSTLEIQRTEQGDSAMYLCASQRGAGEQYFGPGTRLTVT.

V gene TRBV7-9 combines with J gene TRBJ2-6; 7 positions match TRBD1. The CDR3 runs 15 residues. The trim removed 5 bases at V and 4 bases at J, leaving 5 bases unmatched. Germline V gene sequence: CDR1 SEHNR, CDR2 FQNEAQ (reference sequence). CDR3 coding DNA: TGTGCCAGCAGCCCGACAGGGACCGGGGCCAACGTCCTGACTTTC. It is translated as CASSPTGTGANVLTF. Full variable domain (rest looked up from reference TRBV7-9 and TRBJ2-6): DTGVSQNPRHKITKRGQNVTFRCDPISEHNRLYWYRQTLGQGPEFLTYFQNEAQLEKSRLLSDRFSAERPKGSFSTLEIQRTEQGDSAMYLCASSPTGTGANVLTFGAGSRLTVL.

The CDR3: CASRGGGAEAFF. CDR3 bases: TGTGCCAGCAGGGGGGGAGGAGCTGAAGCTTTCTTT. The V gene is TRBV12-3 or TRBV12-4, the J gene TRBJ1-1; the D gene is possibly TRBD1 (5 bases). Between the trimmed V and J ends, which lost 6 bases and 6 bases, there was a span of 11 bases. The CDR3 runs 12 residues.